The following is a TCR beta chain sequence with its context. Its binding antigen is unknown. No qualities accompany the bases; no much larger clone lies one base away. From each donor, a single peripheral blood sample of around 120 mL on average was drawn into heparinised tubes. A BD FACSAria II was used to sort naive, central memory, regulatory and stem cell-like memory CD4+ T cells with a panel that included CD45RO, CCR7, CD25, CD127, CD95 and CD27. Purity was above 95% for every sorted population. PBMCs were isolated immediately by Lymphoprep density gradient centrifugation and stained directly without culture. So that batch effects would be minimized, each experiment stained and sorted samples in pairs, pairing one healthy donor with one patient. These data belong to a study of beta chain features in type 1 diabetes (dated by TCRdb to about 2018). About the full investigation: No differences in mean age, gender distribution, total cell number or subset yield were found between patients and healthy donors. A total of 100 million to 110 million sorted cells were examined across all samples, and a strong correlation was observed between cell number per subset and RNA yield. The study compared the TCRB repertoires of sorted circulating CD4+ T cell subsets in recently diagnosed type 1 diabetes patients with those in matched healthy donors. Regulatory and stem cell-like memory subsets were obtained from only 8 patients and roughly 8 healthy donors, while naive and central memory subsets were obtained from all 28 donors. Overall study results and their limits: Sequencing cDNA rather than genomic DNA could over-represent highly expressing activated cells, although activation and CD3 levels did not differ between groups. At VDJ recombination sites, patients with type 1 diabetes made fewer insertions and deleted more nucleotides, a pattern implying thymic rearrangement abnormalities. The naive, central memory and regulatory TCRB repertoires appeared to resemble one another more closely among patients than among healthy donors. Shorter templates might be favored by PCR, yet because patient and control samples were amplified and corrected together, any such skew would affect both groups equally. In all four CD4+ subsets, TCRB CDR3 length was moderately but significantly shorter in type 1 diabetes patients. Because the HLA sub-analyses included only small numbers of individuals, any influence of HLA type on TCRB rearrangement was left unresolved.

The entire isolated RNA was reverse transcribed using the High Capacity cDNA Reverse Transcription Kit, and thus expressed TCRB transcripts were sequenced. Deep immunoSEQ sequencing was applied to naive, central memory and regulatory T cell samples, giving an average of approximately 3.8 million total reads per sample. Sorted cells were lysed in RLT buffer and RNA was extracted with DNase-treated RNeasy Micro or Mini kits, depending on cell number. To prevent cross-contamination, every cell subset was processed on its own, while patient and healthy donor samples were processed together. Using the immunoSEQ multiplex PCR, TCRB sequences were amplified from cDNA into 87-bp fragments spanning the CDR3 region. The amplicons were sequenced using the Illumina HiSeq platform. Concerning the study's data processing: PCR bias was computationally corrected using synthetic template baselines, reads within Hamming distance 2 were collapsed, and singletons that could not be merged were discarded. By aligning reads against IMGT, V, D and J genes, CDR3 length, and insertions or deletions at six rearrangement sites were assigned. Clonotype counts were normalized to sorted cell number within each subset before computing true diversity and Gini coefficients with the tcR R package. The overlap coefficient, calculated on TCRB nucleotide sequences, was used to measure repertoire sharing. Out-of-frame TCRB sequences from naive cells were analyzed as a proxy for the pre-selection repertoire. TCRdb provides this immuneACCESS table in a form limited to in-frame rearrangements. Some clones are lacking; in checked studies, under half of them reflect an unresolved V gene, and why the rest are absent is not known. V and J calls plus clone size are reproduced from that table; the DNA served to infer D and trimming. The sample includes roughly 220,000 clones, with 16% observed a single time. The ten largest clones add up to 0.08% to 0.095% of the sample.

Sequenced input: naive CD4+ T cells from blood. The cell subset or site label here, explained by the study, means: true naive CD4+ T cells. The clonotype comes from a man aged 30 to 45 with type 1 diabetes.

The sequence in DNA is TGTGCCAGCAGTCAAGACAGGCTGAGCTACACCTTC. Its translation reads: CASSQDRLSYTF. Recombination connected TRBV6-6 to TRBJ1-2, and TRBD1 may be the D gene, going by 6 matching bases. The germline V gene (reference sequence) gives CDR1 as MNHNY and CDR2 as SVGAGI. Including the terminal cysteine and phenylalanine, the CDR3 comprises 12 residues. The retained sequence is limited to the CDR3, 36 bases, with the frame set at the first base. The germline ends are 13 bases apart after V is trimmed by 5 bases and J by 9 bases.